This TCR beta chain came from a study of vaccination effects on CD4 cells after COVID-19. Study in general: Wells of around 2.2 million PBMC each were grown with 7.5 to 10 IU/ml IL-2 and around 10 ug/ml peptides.

The data were produced by immunoSEQ multiplex PCR, yet TCRdb's version contains in-frame clones alone and is incomplete. The sample includes some 46,000 clones, over 65% of them seen just once. Findings and caveats of the study: Convalescent patients were scarce, and early post-infection timepoints were absent.

Having been cultured for approximately ten days, the cells underwent CD4+ T cell isolation. A PCR test confirmed that the person had SARS-CoV-2 infection between March and December 2020. All participants had two doses of either the BNT162b2 or mRNA-1273 vaccine. Half the medium was replaced with IL-2 medium on days 3 and 7. The length of the CDR3 is 13 residues. Germline lookup yields CDR1 MNHEY and CDR2 SMNVEV (reference sequence). V shed 4 bases, J shed 3 bases, and the junction held 1 base outside the gene matches. A note on this clone: Its target is not known. Other DNA sequences from this sample encode an identical CDR3 as well.

Sequencing used CD4+ T cells from PBMCs cultured without peptide, obtained after COVID-19 vaccination. The chain uses TRBV27 and TRBJ2-3; 7 bases match TRBD2. The sequence was collected from a human donor who had a prior SARS-CoV-2 infection. CDR3 region: CASSSRGTDTQYF. The CDR3 coding sequence is TGTGCCAGCAGTTCGCGGGGGACAGATACGCAGTATTTT.